This record covers a single T cell receptor (beta chain). The patients with Susac syndrome satisfied recently defined diagnostic criteria for either definite or probable disease. Purification of the CD8+ and CD4+ T cells relied on negative isolation, and TEMRA cells underwent FACS enrichment. The record originates from a study of CD8 T cells in Susac syndrome. The wider study: Intravenous immunoglobulin alone or corticosteroids were being given to patients with Susac syndrome at blood draw, unless they were therapy-naive.

An amount of RNA that ranged from 0.5 to 1 ug was reverse transcribed with random hexamers. TCRdb ran MiXCR on the immunoSEQ multiplex PCR reads and lists one entry per CDR3 protein. Seen here are approximately 190,000 distinct CDR3 sequences, around 95% observed once, and the top ten hold 0.075% to 0.1%. Germline CDR1 and CDR2: SGHNT and YENEEA. V lost 4 bases, J lost 4 bases, and 11 bases stayed unmatched. CDR3 size: 17 residues. The gene calls are TRBV11-3 and TRBJ2-1; 9 nucleotides match TRBD2. This TCR was recovered from a human donor with Susac syndrome. Material for sequencing was CD4+ T cells from PBMCs. The CDR3 nucleotides read TGTGCCAGCAGCTCTAGATCCCGAGCGGGGGGTTACAATGAGCAGTTCTTC. Translated, it gives CASSSRSRAGGYNEQFF.